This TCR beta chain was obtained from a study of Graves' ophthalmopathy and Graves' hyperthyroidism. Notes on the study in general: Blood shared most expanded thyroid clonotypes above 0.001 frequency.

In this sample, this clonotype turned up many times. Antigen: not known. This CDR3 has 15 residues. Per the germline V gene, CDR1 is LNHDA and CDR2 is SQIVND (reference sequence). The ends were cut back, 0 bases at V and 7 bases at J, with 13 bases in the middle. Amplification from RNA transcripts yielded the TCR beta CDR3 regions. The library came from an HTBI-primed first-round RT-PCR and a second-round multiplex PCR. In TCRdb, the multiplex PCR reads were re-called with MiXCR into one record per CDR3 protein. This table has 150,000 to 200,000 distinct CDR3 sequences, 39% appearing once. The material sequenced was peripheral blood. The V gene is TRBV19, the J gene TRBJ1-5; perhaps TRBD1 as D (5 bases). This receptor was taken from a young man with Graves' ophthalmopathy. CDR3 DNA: TGTGCCAGTAGTATAGATCTAGGGGTTGACCAGCCCCAGCATTTT. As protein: CASSIDLGVDQPQHF.